Listed below are T cell receptor beta chains from one sample, sequenced in a study of cytomegalovirus exposure and HLA in healthy donors. Profiling relied on immunoSEQ multiplex PCR, and the TCRdb table lists in-frame clones only, not all of them. Among about 170,000 clones listed, about 85% were seen once. The source material was PBMCs. The receptor source for this set is a man aged 25 to 40 in good health and CMV-seropositive. CDR3s include the opening cysteine and the closing phenylalanine or tryptophan. D genes are given only for firm matches. The size of a clone is reported for some rows only, either as once, few or many, or as a class for expanded clones.

v_call	clone_size	d_call	j_call	cdr3_aa	cdr3_nt
TRBV9	.	.	TRBJ1-2	CASSVGNGQREYGYTF	TGTGCCAGCAGCGTAGGTAACGGACAGCGGGAGTATGGCTACACCTTC
TRBV7-2	.	.	TRBJ2-5	CASSLGHGGIGTQYF	TGTGCCAGCAGCTTAGGCCACGGCGGGATCGGGACCCAGTACTTC
TRBV27	.	TRBD1	TRBJ1-1	CASSSSRQGRNTEAFF	TGTGCCAGCAGTTCCTCCCGACAGGGCCGGAACACTGAAGCTTTCTTT
TRBV2	few	TRBD1	TRBJ1-1	CARNQGGGTEAFF	TGTGCCAGGAACCAGGGGGGAGGCACTGAAGCTTTCTTT
TRBV18	.	.	TRBJ2-5	CASSPVAAQETQYF	TGTGCCAGCTCACCAGTAGCTGCACAAGAGACCCAGTACTTC
TRBV4-1	.	TRBD2	TRBJ2-2	CASSHFIAGVSTGELFF	TGCGCCAGCAGCCATTTTATAGCGGGAGTAAGCACCGGGGAGCTGTTTTTT
TRBV9	.	TRBD2	TRBJ2-7	CASSAGGREQYF	TGTGCCAGCAGCGCGGGGGGGCGCGAGCAGTACTTC
TRBV7-3	.	.	TRBJ1-2	CASSLGGDYGYTF	TGTGCCAGCAGCTTGGGCGGGGACTATGGCTACACCTTC
TRBV18	.	TRBD1	TRBJ1-1	CASSPRQGGLNTEAFF	TGTGCCAGCTCGCCTAGACAGGGGGGGTTGAACACTGAAGCTTTCTTT
TRBV27	.	.	TRBJ1-2	CASSLTGWGLYGYTF	TGTGCCAGCAGTTTAACAGGGTGGGGCCTCTATGGCTATACCTTC
TRBV4-2	once	TRBD1	TRBJ1-2	CASSQSRTGNYGYTF	TGTGCCAGCAGCCAATCCCGGACAGGGAACTATGGCTACACCTTC
TRBV18	.	.	TRBJ2-1	CASSPLRANEQFF	TGTGCCAGCTCACCACTCAGGGCCAATGAGCAGTTCTTC
TRBV7-9	.	TRBD2	TRBJ2-6	CASFRGVSGANVLTF	TGTGCCAGCTTTCGGGGGGTGTCTGGGGCCAACGTCCTGACTTTC
TRBV4-1	few	TRBD2	TRBJ2-1	CASSHSGTSGIPEQFF	TGCGCCAGCAGCCATTCTGGGACTAGCGGGATTCCTGAGCAGTTCTTC
TRBV7-2	.	.	TRBJ1-2	CASSLVGRLGYTF	TGTGCCAGCAGCTTAGTGGGCCGCTTGGGCTACACCTTC
TRBV11-3	.	TRBD2	TRBJ2-3	CASSLLTGGTDTQYF	TGTGCCAGCAGCCTACTAACCGGGGGGACAGATACGCAGTATTTT
TRBV18	.	TRBD1	TRBJ2-2	CASSSDRGKTGELFF	TGTGCCAGCTCATCGGACAGGGGGAAGACCGGGGAGCTGTTTTTT